The next 32 T cell receptor beta chains were all read from a single sample in a study of PD-1 blockade in mismatch repair-deficient tumors. Repertoires were generated with immunoSEQ multiplex PCR, while TCRdb's copy carries only in-frame clones and drops some. The sample lists roughly 45,000 clones; approximately 80% were seen once. Sequenced here: PBMCs, sampled before pembrolizumab treatment. The receptors were sampled from an adult with mismatch repair-deficient cancer.

The chain recombines TRBV5-1 with TRBJ2-7, with TRBD2 matching over 9 bases. The CDR3 covers 15 residues. The ends lost 3 bases at V and 3 bases at J; junction bases unmatched: 7. Germline assignment: CDR1 SGHRS and CDR2 YFSETQ. The chain's CDR3 is CASSSIAGVNYEQYF. The CDR3 nucleotides read TGCGCCAGCAGCTCTATAGCGGGAGTGAACTACGAGCAGTACTTC.

The chain has TRBV4-1 and TRBJ2-3; a possible D gene is TRBD1 (6 bases). Germline V gene data show CDR1 as MGHRA and CDR2 as YSYEKL. Trimming shortened V by 2 bases and J by 2 bases, and 17 bases separated the two germline ends. This CDR3 region has 17 residues. The CDR3 DNA is TGCGCCAGCAGCCAACCCGGGACACCATCGAACACAGATACGCAGTATTTT. The encoded protein is CASSQPGTPSNTDTQYF.

A single count supports this clone. The chain uses TRBV7-8 and TRBJ1-4, with TRBD1 identical over 8 bases. Losses at the gene ends were 6 bases for V and 8 bases for J; bases not matched to a gene: 11. CDR1 and CDR2 (germline): SGHVS, FQNEAQ. CDR3 size: 15 residues. The CDR3 region has the DNA TGTGCCAGCAGTTCCGACAGGGGAGAAGGAGAAAAACTGTTTTTT. Translated, it gives CASSSDRGEGEKLFF.

This chain connects TRBV6-5 to TRBJ2-7; TRBD1 agrees at 7 bases. Trimming removed 4 bases from V and 4 bases from J; junction bases left unmatched: 13. Germline V gene sequence: CDR1 MNHEY, CDR2 SVGAGI. CDR3 length: 16 residues. The CDR3 DNA reads TGTGCCAGCAGTTCCAGTACAGGGGCCCCGATGTACGAGCAGTACTTC. Its protein is CASSSSTGAPMYEQYF.

The chain joins TRBV5-1 to TRBJ2-3; TRBD2 might be the D (5 bases). CDR1 and CDR2 from the germline V gene are SGHRS and YFSETQ. The V end lost 4 bases, the J end lost 2 bases, and 11 bases lay between the germline ends. This CDR3 is 14 amino acids long. In DNA form, the CDR3 reads TGCGCCAGCAGCACCGGACTTGACACAGATACGCAGTATTTT. Protein product: CASSTGLDTDTQYF.

This clone was recorded only once. The rearrangement links TRBV6-1 to TRBJ2-7; the match to TRBD2 covers 7 bases. The CDR3 consists of 16 residues. In germline, CDR1 is MNHNS, CDR2 SASEGT. J lost 3 bases, V lost 2 bases, and 10 bases had no gene match. CDR3 sequence reads: CASSESGHGGGYEQYF. The CDR3 region has the DNA TGTGCCAGCAGTGAAAGTGGCCACGGCGGGGGCTACGAGCAGTACTTC.

The V call is TRBV5-4, the J call TRBJ2-7, with 14 bases that match TRBD2. In germline, CDR1 is SGHNT, CDR2 YYREEE (reference sequence). This CDR3 region has 15 residues. Trimming took 5 bases from V and 5 from J; bases not matched to a gene: 6. The DNA for the CDR3 is TGTGCCAGCAGGTCTGGACTAGCGGGAGGTAACGAGCAGTACTTC. As protein: CASRSGLAGGNEQYF. The full variable domain, in which reference TRBV5-4 and TRBJ2-7 provide the parts outside the CDR3, is ETGVTQSPTHLIKTRGQQVTLRCSSQSGHNTVSWYQQALGQGPQFIFQYYREEENGRGNFPPRFSGLQFPNYSSELNVNALELDDSALYLCASRSGLAGGNEQYFGPGTRLTVT.

J is TRBJ2-3 and V is TRBV7-2; 9 positions match TRBD1. CDR1 is SGHTA, CDR2 FQGNSA, per germline. The CDR3 consists of 14 residues. V was clipped by 5 bases and J by 6 bases; unmatched bases: 6. The chain's CDR3 is CASSSYRGRDTQYF. The CDR3, as DNA: TGTGCCAGCAGCAGCTACAGGGGGCGGGATACGCAGTATTTT.

This clone was found a few times. V is TRBV10-3 and J is TRBJ2-3; TRBD2 aligns across 13 bases. Germline CDR1 ENHRY, CDR2 SYGVKD. With V trimmed by 2 bases and J by 7 bases, 9 bases remained unmatched. The CDR3 is 17 residues long. The CDR3 DNA is TGTGCCATCAGTGAGCCCGGACTAGCGGGAGAAGGAAATACGCAGTATTTT. Translation: CAISEPGLAGEGNTQYF.

The rearrangement uses TRBV6-6 and TRBJ2-1, with D hard to call. This CDR3 has 15 residues. Germline lookup yields CDR1 MNHNY and CDR2 SVGAGI (reference sequence). V lost 0 bases and J lost 0, with 6 bases in between. CDR3 bases: TGTGCCAGCAGTTACTCGAGTAGCTCCTACAATGAGCAGTTCTTC. Translating gives CASSYSSSSYNEQFF.

The V and J genes are TRBV19 and TRBJ2-1, with TRBD2 matching 10 bases. The CDR3 is 16 amino acids. The germline gives CDR1 LNHDA, CDR2 SQIVND (reference sequence). V was clipped by 7 bases and J by 6 bases; unmatched bases: 12. CDR3 protein: CASTVGVAGGFNEQFF. CDR3 nucleotides: TGTGCCAGTACAGTAGGGGTAGCGGGGGGCTTCAATGAGCAGTTCTTC.

This clone has just a few counts. This chain connects TRBV4-2 to TRBJ2-7; 8 bases line up with TRBD2. V shed 8 bases and J 0 bases; nucleotides not matched to a gene: 12. CDR3 length equals 16 residues. Germline V gene data show CDR1 as LGHNA and CDR2 as YNFKEQ. Here the CDR3 reads CASSQPSSGSSYEQYF. CDR3 in DNA: TGTGCCAGCTCCCAACCCTCCAGCGGGAGCTCCTACGAGCAGTACTTC.

The chain combines TRBV27 with TRBJ2-5; 8 nucleotides match TRBD2. Germline V gene lookup returns CDR1 MNHEY and CDR2 SMNVEV (reference sequence). V lost 7 bases and J lost 5; bases outside the gene matches: 9. The CDR3 runs 14 residues. This CDR3 is CASMLSGGGETQYF. The CDR3, as DNA: TGTGCCAGCATGCTGAGCGGGGGCGGGGAGACCCAGTACTTC.

The chain combines TRBV19 with TRBJ1-1; D call uncertain. With 6 bases removed from V and 10 bases from J, the gap between germline ends came to 15 bases. CDR1 and CDR2 from the germline V gene are LNHDA and SQIVND (reference sequence). The CDR3 sequence is 12 residues long. CDR3 nucleotides: TGTGCCAGTAGCTTCCCTCCGGGCCGAGCTTTCTTT. It encodes CASSFPPGRAFF.

This clone was found a few times. V and J are TRBV19 and TRBJ2-2; 8 bases are a match to TRBD1. V shed 4 bases, J shed 5 bases, and the junction held 3 bases outside the gene matches. The CDR3 covers 14 residues. Germline CDR1 reads LNHDA; CDR2 reads SQIVND (reference sequence). CDR3 nucleotide sequence: TGTGCCAGTAGTACGGGACAGGCTACCGGGGAGCTGTTTTTT. It encodes CASSTGQATGELFF.

The chain couples TRBV11-2 to TRBJ1-2; D is unresolved. Trimming shortened V by 5 bases and J by 7 bases, and 17 bases separated the two germline ends. The CDR3 has 14 amino acids. CDR1 and CDR2 (germline): SGHAT, FQNNGV. The CDR3 bases are TGTGCCAGCAGCCAAAACGCGGGTCGGGGTGGCTACACCTTC. This translates into CASSQNAGRGGYTF.

This CDR3 reads CASSLYTGVGETQYF. The CDR3 nucleotides read TGTGCCAGCAGTTTGTATACAGGGGTTGGAGAGACCCAGTACTTC. The chain recombines TRBV27 with TRBJ2-5; 7 bases agree with TRBD1. The CDR3 has 15 residues. The germline V gene encodes CDR1 MNHEY and CDR2 SMNVEV (reference sequence). After removal of 3 bases from V and 4 bases from J, the junction contained 8 bases not matched to a gene.

The chain carries TRBV30 and TRBJ2-7; tentatively, D is TRBD1 (6 bases). V lost 5 bases, J lost 5 bases, and 16 bases lay in between. The CDR3 loop spans 13 amino acids. Germline-derived CDR1 and CDR2 are GTSNPN and SVGIG (reference sequence). CDR3 nucleotides: TGTGCCTGGGAGGTCCGCCAGGGGAACGAGCAGTACTTC. Translating gives CAWEVRQGNEQYF.

The V and J genes are TRBV18 and TRBJ2-1, with TRBD2 matching over 11 bases. The CDR3 sequence is 17 residues long. V shed 8 bases, J shed 7 bases, and the junction held 16 bases outside the gene matches. Germline lookup yields CDR1 KGHSH and CDR2 LQKENI. The CDR3 protein is CASPTEALAGERNEQFF. As DNA, the CDR3 is TGTGCCAGCCCCACGGAAGCACTAGCGGGAGAGAGGAATGAGCAGTTCTTC.

This chain joins TRBV13 and TRBJ2-7, with a possible D match to TRBD1 (6 bases). V shed 5 bases and J shed 5 bases, with 22 bases lying between them. The CDR3 loop spans 16 amino acids. Germline CDR1 PRHDT, CDR2 FYEKMQ (reference sequence). CDR3 residues: CASSATEGVESHEQYF. The CDR3 DNA is TGTGCCAGCAGCGCGACCGAGGGGGTGGAGTCCCACGAGCAGTACTTC.

The V gene is TRBV5-1, the J gene TRBJ1-1; TRBD1 aligns across 12 bases. Per the germline V gene, CDR1 is SGHRS and CDR2 is YFSETQ. This CDR3 region has 17 residues. V gave up 0 bases and J gave up 3 bases; unmatched junction bases: 6. CDR3 amino acids: CASSLGDRGLLDTEAFF. DNA for the CDR3: TGCGCCAGCAGCTTGGGGGACAGGGGGCTTCTGGACACTGAAGCTTTCTTT.

This clone was counted only a few times. V gene TRBV27 combines with J gene TRBJ1-2; D call uncertain. V lost 6 bases and J lost 7, with 12 bases in between. This CDR3 is built from 12 residues. In germline, CDR1 is MNHEY, CDR2 SMNVEV (reference sequence). Here the CDR3 reads CASRTQELGYTF. The CDR3 region has the DNA TGTGCCAGCAGGACCCAGGAGCTTGGCTACACCTTC.

In its sample, this clone was seen a few times. This sequence joins TRBV29-1 and TRBJ1-5; D call uncertain. The CDR3 sequence is 14 residues long. Deletions cut 7 bases from V and 0 bases from J, with 13 bases between. CDR1 and CDR2 from the germline V gene are SQVTM and ANQGSEA. CDR3 in amino acids: CSGTGEPSNQPQHF. The CDR3 bases are TGCAGCGGTACTGGGGAGCCTAGCAATCAGCCCCAGCATTTT.

This chain joins TRBV29-1 and TRBJ2-4; possibly TRBD2 for D (6 bases). V lost 0 bases and J 8 bases, leaving 20 bases between the germline ends. The CDR3 runs to 16 residues. Per the germline V gene, CDR1 is SQVTM and CDR2 is ANQGSEA. DNA for the CDR3: TGCAGCGTTGAAGATTCGCATTGGGGAGCGGGTTACATTCAGTACTTC. Translation: CSVEDSHWGAGYIQYF.

The rearrangement uses TRBV7-9 and TRBJ2-1; 10 bases line up with TRBD2. V trimming: 1 base; J trimming: 6 bases; junction bases outside the gene matches: 6. CDR3 length: 16 amino acids. Germline CDR1 SEHNR, CDR2 FQNEAQ (reference sequence). The CDR3 loop reads CASSLVSGLAANEQFF. The CDR3, as DNA: TGTGCCAGCAGCTTAGTAAGTGGACTAGCGGCCAATGAGCAGTTCTTC. Full variable domain (remainder filled in from reference TRBV7-9 and TRBJ2-1): DTGVSQNPRHKITKRGQNVTFRCDPISEHNRLYWYRQTLGQGPEFLTYFQNEAQLEKSRLLSDRFSAERPKGSFSTLEIQRTEQGDSAMYLCASSLVSGLAANEQFFGPGTRLTVL.

This clone was observed a single time. The chain recombines TRBV11-2 with TRBJ1-1, with 10 nucleotides matching TRBD1. The V gene end was trimmed by 5 bases and the J gene end by 7 bases; junction bases not matched to a gene: 7. This CDR3 is 14 amino acids long. Looked up from germline, CDR1 is SGHAT and CDR2 is FQNNGV. The CDR3, as DNA: TGTGCCAGCAGCCCAAACCGGGACAGGGGTGAAGCTTTCTTT. It specifies CASSPNRDRGEAFF.

The chain joins TRBV7-8 to TRBJ2-2; TRBD2 matches at 12 bases. The germline V gene has CDR1 SGHVS and CDR2 FQNEAQ. J was trimmed by 2 bases and V by 6 bases; bases with no gene match: 7. CDR3 length equals 17 residues. The CDR3 nucleotides read TGTGCCAGCAGACCGAGACTAGCGGGAGCAAACACCGGGGAGCTGTTTTTT. This sequence encodes CASRPRLAGANTGELFF.

This chain uses TRBV19 with TRBJ2-7; weak D call: TRBD1 (6 bases). This CDR3 spans 13 amino acids. The germline V and J ends were trimmed by 3 bases and 2 bases, with 8 bases remaining between them. The V gene's germline CDR1 is LNHDA and CDR2 SQIVND (reference sequence). The CDR3 reads CASSMGQTYEQYF. Written as DNA, the CDR3 is TGTGCCAGTAGTATGGGACAAACCTACGAGCAGTACTTC.

The V and J genes are TRBV19 and TRBJ2-3, with 15 bases identical to TRBD2. From germline, CDR1 is LNHDA and CDR2 SQIVND (reference sequence). Trimming cost V 2 bases and J 4 bases; bases outside gene matches: 16. The CDR3 is made up of 21 amino acids. The CDR3 bases are TGTGCCAGTAGTATACGGCACCCACGAGGAGGACTAGCGGGAGGGTCAGATACGCAGTATTTT. Protein sequence: CASSIRHPRGGLAGGSDTQYF.

The V call is TRBV6-5, the J call TRBJ2-2; 8 bases match TRBD2. The CDR3 covers 15 residues. Germline values: CDR1 MNHEY, CDR2 SVGAGI. V lost 7 bases, J lost 7 bases, and 11 bases stayed unmatched. Written as DNA, the CDR3 is TGTGCCAGCACCTCAAGCGGGAGTATTAGCGGGGAGCTGTTTTTT. Protein: CASTSSGSISGELFF.

As regards this clone: At one end, the junction sequence differs from germline, possibly due to a read error. V is TRBV5-6 and J is TRBJ2-4; D unresolved. The CDR3 runs 12 residues. Germline V gene data show CDR1 as SGHDT and CDR2 as YYEEEE. The DNA of the CDR3 is TGTGCCAGCAGCTTGGGGGCTGGGCAGGTGGATTTC. Residues: CASSLGAGQVDF.

V usage is TRBV7-2 and J usage is TRBJ2-7; 8 bases agree with TRBD2. Germline V CDR1 and CDR2: SGHTA, FQGNSA. J gave up 3 bases and V 3 bases, and 7 bases lay outside the gene matches. This CDR3 has 15 residues. The CDR3 sequence is CASSLDVAGSYEQYF. The CDR3 coding sequence is TGTGCCAGCAGCTTGGACGTAGCGGGGAGCTACGAGCAGTACTTC.